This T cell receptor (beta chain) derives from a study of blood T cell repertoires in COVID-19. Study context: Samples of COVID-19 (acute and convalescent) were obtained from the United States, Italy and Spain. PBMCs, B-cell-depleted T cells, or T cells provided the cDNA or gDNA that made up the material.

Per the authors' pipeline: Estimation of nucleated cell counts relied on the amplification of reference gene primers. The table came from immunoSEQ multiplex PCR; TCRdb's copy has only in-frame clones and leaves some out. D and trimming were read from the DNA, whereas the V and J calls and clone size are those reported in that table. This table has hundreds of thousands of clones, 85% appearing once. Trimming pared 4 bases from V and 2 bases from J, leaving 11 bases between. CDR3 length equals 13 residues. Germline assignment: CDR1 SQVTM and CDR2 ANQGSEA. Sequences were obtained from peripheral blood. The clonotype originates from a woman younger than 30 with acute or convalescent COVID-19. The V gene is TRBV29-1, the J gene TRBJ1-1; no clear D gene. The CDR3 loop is CSVVGRLNTEAFF. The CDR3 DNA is TGCAGCGTTGTCGGCAGGTTAAACACTGAAGCTTTCTTT.